The rows below give T cell receptor beta chains drawn from one sample of a study of OX40 agonist ivuxolimab in advanced cancers. Data came from immunoSEQ multiplex PCR; TCRdb stores just in-frame clones and leaves some out. This table holds roughly 32,000 clones, roughly 87% found once. The input for sequencing was CD4+ or CD8+ T cells sorted from blood, taken in a trial of the OX40 agonist ivuxolimab. These receptors all stem from an adult with an advanced solid tumor such as melanoma, head and neck, liver or kidney cancer. CDR3s include the opening cysteine and the closing phenylalanine or tryptophan. D genes are given only for firm matches. Where a row states a size, it is once, few, many or the class of an expanded clone; other rows omit it.

j_gene: TRBJ2-3; d_gene: -; v_gene: TRBV2; abundance: -; CDR3aa: CASDSFSTDTQYF; CDR3nt: TGTGCCAGCGACAGTTTTAGCACAGATACGCAGTATTTT
j_gene: TRBJ2-7; d_gene: -; v_gene: TRBV15; abundance: -; CDR3aa: CATSKGGVYEQYF; CDR3nt: TGTGCCACCAGCAAAGGTGGAGTTTACGAGCAGTACTTC
j_gene: TRBJ1-3; d_gene: TRBD1; v_gene: TRBV15; abundance: -; CDR3aa: CATSRDLSTGAGNTIYF; CDR3nt: TGTGCCACCAGCAGAGATCTAAGTACAGGGGCTGGAAACACCATATATTTT
j_gene: TRBJ1-5; d_gene: -; v_gene: TRBV19; abundance: -; CDR3aa: CASSIDGGWNQPQHF; CDR3nt: TGTGCCAGTAGTATAGATGGGGGATGGAATCAGCCCCAGCATTTT
j_gene: TRBJ2-5; d_gene: TRBD1; v_gene: TRBV28; abundance: -; CDR3aa: CASSSGTGVAETQYF; CDR3nt: TGTGCCAGCAGTTCCGGGACAGGGGTGGCAGAGACCCAGTACTTC
j_gene: TRBJ1-5; d_gene: -; v_gene: TRBV4-1; abundance: -; CDR3aa: CASSQDNREGGYYQPQHF; CDR3nt: TGCGCCAGCAGCCAGGATAACAGGGAGGGAGGGTATTATCAGCCCCAGCATTTT
j_gene: TRBJ1-3; d_gene: -; v_gene: TRBV27; abundance: -; CDR3aa: CASSTRSGNTIYF; CDR3nt: TGTGCCAGCAGTACCAGATCTGGAAACACCATATATTTT
j_gene: TRBJ2-7; d_gene: -; v_gene: TRBV5-1; abundance: -; CDR3aa: CASSFHGPSYEQYF; CDR3nt: TGCGCCAGCAGCTTTCATGGCCCCTCCTACGAGCAGTACTTC
j_gene: TRBJ2-7; d_gene: TRBD1; v_gene: TRBV6-1; abundance: -; CDR3aa: CASILTGGTYEQYF; CDR3nt: TGTGCCAGCATCCTGACAGGGGGGACCTACGAGCAGTACTTC
j_gene: TRBJ2-5; d_gene: TRBD2; v_gene: TRBV4-2; abundance: -; CDR3aa: CASSPSLGLAEQETQYF; CDR3nt: TGTGCCAGCAGCCCCTCCTTGGGACTAGCGGAACAAGAGACCCAGTACTTC
j_gene: TRBJ2-3; d_gene: -; v_gene: TRBV15; abundance: -; CDR3aa: CATSREGISDTQYF; CDR3nt: TGTGCCACCAGCAGAGAAGGTATTTCAGATACGCAGTATTTT
j_gene: TRBJ2-7; d_gene: TRBD1; v_gene: TRBV7-8; abundance: once; CDR3aa: CASSLGGTGSAYEQYF; CDR3nt: TGTGCCAGCAGCTTAGGCGGGACAGGGTCGGCCTACGAGCAGTACTTC
j_gene: TRBJ2-2; d_gene: TRBD2; v_gene: TRBV28; abundance: -; CDR3aa: CASSPSGAGDKGGELFF; CDR3nt: TGTGCCAGCAGCCCCTCGGGAGCGGGGGATAAAGGCGGGGAGCTGTTTTTT
j_gene: TRBJ1-1; d_gene: -; v_gene: TRBV19; abundance: -; CDR3aa: CASTQEGLNTEAFF; CDR3nt: TGTGCCAGTACCCAGGAGGGCCTAAACACTGAAGCTTTCTTT
j_gene: TRBJ2-2; d_gene: -; v_gene: TRBV7-6; abundance: once; CDR3aa: CASSWGELRGGTGELFF; CDR3nt: TGTGCCAGCAGCTGGGGAGAACTAAGAGGGGGCACCGGGGAGCTGTTTTTT
j_gene: TRBJ2-1; d_gene: -; v_gene: TRBV10-2; abundance: -; CDR3aa: CASSESATRLYNEQFF; CDR3nt: TGCGCCAGCAGTGAGAGTGCTACAAGGCTCTACAATGAGCAGTTCTTC
j_gene: TRBJ1-2; d_gene: -; v_gene: TRBV19; abundance: -; CDR3aa: CASSIGSLGYTF; CDR3nt: TGTGCCAGTAGTATCGGAAGCCTTGGCTACACCTTC
j_gene: TRBJ2-5; d_gene: -; v_gene: TRBV11-3; abundance: few; CDR3aa: CASRGIVETQYF; CDR3nt: TGTGCCAGCAGGGGGATTGTGGAGACCCAGTACTTC
j_gene: TRBJ2-5; d_gene: -; v_gene: TRBV7-2; abundance: once; CDR3aa: CASSLIGQLQETQYF; CDR3nt: TGTGCCAGCAGCTTAATAGGACAGCTCCAAGAGACCCAGTACTTC
j_gene: TRBJ2-1; d_gene: -; v_gene: TRBV11-3; abundance: -; CDR3aa: CASSLDQGIGPTSYNEQFF; CDR3nt: TGTGCCAGCAGCTTAGATCAGGGAATTGGTCCCACCTCCTACAATGAGCAGTTCTTC
j_gene: TRBJ2-5; d_gene: TRBD1; v_gene: TRBV19; abundance: -; CDR3aa: CASSWGTGEGFQETQYF; CDR3nt: TGTGCCAGTAGTTGGGGGACAGGAGAGGGGTTCCAAGAGACCCAGTACTTC
j_gene: TRBJ1-5; d_gene: TRBD1; v_gene: TRBV28; abundance: -; CDR3aa: CASTQGAGQPQHF; CDR3nt: TGTGCCAGCACACAGGGGGCTGGACAGCCCCAGCATTTT
j_gene: TRBJ1-2; d_gene: -; v_gene: TRBV4-2; abundance: -; CDR3aa: CASSQDTLGHENYGYTF; CDR3nt: TGTGCCAGCAGCCAAGATACTTTAGGACACGAGAACTATGGCTACACCTTC
j_gene: TRBJ2-7; d_gene: -; v_gene: TRBV7-8; abundance: once; CDR3aa: CASSLGTVPYEQYF; CDR3nt: TGTGCCAGCAGCTTAGGGACTGTTCCCTACGAGCAGTACTTC
j_gene: TRBJ1-5; d_gene: -; v_gene: TRBV5-6; abundance: -; CDR3aa: CASSLSQGNQPQHF; CDR3nt: TGTGCCAGCAGCTTGAGTCAGGGCAATCAGCCCCAGCATTTT
j_gene: TRBJ2-5; d_gene: TRBD1; v_gene: TRBV7-9; abundance: -; CDR3aa: CASSLGTGAPHF; CDR3nt: TGTGCCAGCAGCTTAGGAACAGGGGCCCCCCACTTC
j_gene: TRBJ2-1; d_gene: -; v_gene: TRBV10-2; abundance: -; CDR3aa: CASSDGVREQFF; CDR3nt: TGCGCCAGCAGTGACGGAGTTAGGGAGCAGTTCTTC
j_gene: TRBJ2-1; d_gene: -; v_gene: TRBV20-1; abundance: -; CDR3aa: CSVSDNEQFF; CDR3nt: TGCAGTGTCTCAGACAATGAGCAGTTCTTC
j_gene: TRBJ1-1; d_gene: -; v_gene: TRBV7-9; abundance: -; CDR3aa: CASRIDTEAFF; CDR3nt: TGTGCCAGCAGGATCGACACTGAAGCTTTCTTT
j_gene: TRBJ1-2; d_gene: -; v_gene: TRBV27; abundance: once; CDR3aa: CASSLTEGDYYGHTF; CDR3nt: TGTGCCAGCAGCTTAACCGAGGGGGACTACTATGGCCACACCTTC
j_gene: TRBJ2-6; d_gene: -; v_gene: TRBV7-6; abundance: -; CDR3aa: CASSRNSGAESGANVLTF; CDR3nt: TGTGCCAGCAGCCGGAACTCAGGCGCCGAGTCTGGGGCCAACGTCCTGACTTTC
j_gene: TRBJ1-2; d_gene: TRBD1; v_gene: TRBV28; abundance: -; CDR3aa: CASSFVNCLPGQGAEGNYGYTF; CDR3nt: TGTGCCAGCAGTTTTGTTAACTGCCTACCGGGACAGGGGGCCGAGGGGAACTATGGCTACACCTTC
j_gene: TRBJ2-7; d_gene: TRBD1; v_gene: TRBV5-6; abundance: -; CDR3aa: CASSLATGISYEQYF; CDR3nt: TGTGCCAGCAGCCTTGCGACAGGGATCTCCTACGAGCAGTACTTC
j_gene: TRBJ2-7; d_gene: TRBD2; v_gene: TRBV9; abundance: -; CDR3aa: CASSANSLAGTYEQYF; CDR3nt: TGTGCCAGCAGCGCCAACTCACTAGCGGGAACCTACGAGCAGTACTTC
j_gene: TRBJ2-1; d_gene: -; v_gene: TRBV4-1; abundance: -; CDR3aa: CASSQDPPGPGRVSTEQFF; CDR3nt: TGCGCCAGCAGCCAAGATCCCCCCGGACCGGGGCGCGTGTCAACTGAGCAGTTCTTC
j_gene: TRBJ2-7; d_gene: TRBD1; v_gene: TRBV6-1; abundance: -; CDR3aa: CASSTGTGYPYEQYF; CDR3nt: TGTGCCAGCAGTACCGGGACAGGTTACCCCTACGAGCAGTACTTC
j_gene: TRBJ2-1; d_gene: -; v_gene: TRBV5-1; abundance: -; CDR3aa: CASSLGGHPNYNEQFF; CDR3nt: TGCGCCAGCAGCTTGGGCGGACACCCTAACTACAATGAGCAGTTCTTC
j_gene: TRBJ2-3; d_gene: -; v_gene: TRBV7-6; abundance: -; CDR3aa: CASTVLGTSTDTQYF; CDR3nt: TGTGCCAGCACTGTCCTGGGTACTAGCACAGATACGCAGTATTTT
j_gene: TRBJ2-1; d_gene: -; v_gene: TRBV9; abundance: few; CDR3aa: CASSVSGSAGNEQFF; CDR3nt: TGTGCCAGCAGCGTAAGCGGGTCCGCGGGGAATGAGCAGTTCTTC
j_gene: TRBJ2-7; d_gene: -; v_gene: TRBV7-8; abundance: -; CDR3aa: CASRVHQGISYEQYF; CDR3nt: TGTGCCAGCAGGGTACACCAGGGGATATCCTACGAGCAGTACTTC
j_gene: TRBJ2-7; d_gene: -; v_gene: TRBV2; abundance: -; CDR3aa: CATSGVAYEQYF; CDR3nt: TGTGCCACATCGGGAGTAGCCTACGAGCAGTACTTC
j_gene: TRBJ1-2; d_gene: -; v_gene: TRBV27; abundance: few; CDR3aa: CASSFEGTSFYGYTF; CDR3nt: TGTGCCAGCAGTTTTGAGGGGACCTCCTTCTATGGCTACACCTTC
j_gene: TRBJ2-5; d_gene: -; v_gene: TRBV28; abundance: -; CDR3aa: CASSSRDGTETQYF; CDR3nt: TGTGCCAGCAGTTCTAGGGACGGAACGGAGACCCAGTACTTC
j_gene: TRBJ1-5; d_gene: -; v_gene: TRBV11-2; abundance: -; CDR3aa: CASSLGEGNQPQHF; CDR3nt: TGTGCCAGCAGCTTAGGCGAGGGCAATCAGCCCCAGCATTTT
j_gene: TRBJ2-7; d_gene: -; v_gene: TRBV4-1; abundance: -; CDR3aa: CASSQDKGNYEQYF; CDR3nt: TGCGCCAGCAGCCAAGATAAGGGGAACTACGAGCAGTACTTC
j_gene: TRBJ1-1; d_gene: TRBD1; v_gene: TRBV9; abundance: -; CDR3aa: CASSSRDRPTEAFF; CDR3nt: TGTGCCAGCAGCTCCCGGGACAGGCCTACTGAAGCTTTCTTT
j_gene: TRBJ2-1; d_gene: -; v_gene: TRBV10-2; abundance: -; CDR3aa: CASSEPTVDEQFF; CDR3nt: TGCGCCAGCAGTGAGCCTACTGTCGATGAGCAGTTCTTC
j_gene: TRBJ2-3; d_gene: -; v_gene: TRBV4-1; abundance: -; CDR3aa: CASSQESSASTDTQYF; CDR3nt: TGCGCCAGCAGCCAAGAGTCCAGCGCTAGCACAGATACGCAGTATTTT
j_gene: TRBJ2-2; d_gene: -; v_gene: TRBV9; abundance: once; CDR3aa: CASSVRGLGGELFF; CDR3nt: TGTGCCAGCAGCGTTAGGGGCCTGGGCGGGGAGCTGTTTTTT
j_gene: TRBJ2-5; d_gene: TRBD1; v_gene: TRBV13; abundance: -; CDR3aa: CASSRGQGETQYF; CDR3nt: TGTGCCAGCAGCCGGGGACAGGGCGAGACCCAGTACTTC
j_gene: TRBJ2-7; d_gene: -; v_gene: TRBV7-9; abundance: few; CDR3aa: CASSGSGTPSYEQYF; CDR3nt: TGTGCCAGCAGCGGCTCCGGGACACCATCCTACGAGCAGTACTTC
j_gene: TRBJ1-2; d_gene: TRBD1; v_gene: TRBV2; abundance: -; CDR3aa: CASSDEGGGGYTF; CDR3nt: TGTGCCAGCAGTGATGAAGGGGGCGGTGGCTACACCTTC
j_gene: TRBJ2-3; d_gene: -; v_gene: TRBV7-9; abundance: -; CDR3aa: CASSSPRDLYTDTQYF; CDR3nt: TGTGCCAGCAGCTCTCCCCGGGACCTATACACAGATACGCAGTATTTT
j_gene: TRBJ2-7; d_gene: TRBD1; v_gene: TRBV2; abundance: -; CDR3aa: CASTPGQYYEQYF; CDR3nt: TGTGCCAGCACCCCGGGACAGTACTACGAGCAGTACTTC
j_gene: TRBJ1-2; d_gene: -; v_gene: TRBV5-1; abundance: -; CDR3aa: CASSFNQVNYGYTF; CDR3nt: TGCGCCAGCAGCTTCAACCAGGTTAACTATGGCTACACCTTC